This entry is about one T cell receptor (beta chain). The antigen is not known. Every sample gave at least 6 micrograms of total RNA when it was extracted. V lost 3 bases to trimming and J lost 0 bases, with 12 bases between them. CDR3 length: 16 amino acids. In germline, CDR1 is SGHVS, CDR2 FQNEAQ. The data were taken from a study of blood T cells in healthy people across ages. Study-wide findings and caveats: Fewer expanded clones and more diversity marked long-lived versus aged donors.

Alongside a J-beta primer mix, a sample-barcoded 5' primer served in a second PCR lasting 7 to 11 cycles. One entry per CDR3 protein results from TCRdb running MiXCR on the 5' RACE reads. The sample contains 630,000 or so distinct CDR3 sequences, roughly 32% of which appear only once. The sequence came from a woman aged 80 or over in good health. Sequencing used blood. This sequence joins TRBV7-8 and TRBJ1-5; no reliable D call. CDR3 DNA sequence: TGTGCCAGCAGCTTGTTAGCAGGCTATAGCAATCAGCCCCAGCATTTT. Its translation is CASSLLAGYSNQPQHF.